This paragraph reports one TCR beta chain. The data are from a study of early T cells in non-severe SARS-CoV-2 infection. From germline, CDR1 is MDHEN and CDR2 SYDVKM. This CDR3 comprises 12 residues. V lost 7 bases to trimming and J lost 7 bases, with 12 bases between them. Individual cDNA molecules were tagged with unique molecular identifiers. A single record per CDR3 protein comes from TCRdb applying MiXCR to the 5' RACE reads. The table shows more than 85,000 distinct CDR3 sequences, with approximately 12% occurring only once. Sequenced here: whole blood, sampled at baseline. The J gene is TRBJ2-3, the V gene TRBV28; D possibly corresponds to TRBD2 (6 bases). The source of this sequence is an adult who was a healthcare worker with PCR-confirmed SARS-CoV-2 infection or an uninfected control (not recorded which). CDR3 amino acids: CASTQEGYTQYF. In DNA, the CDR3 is TGTGCCAGCACCCAGGAGGGATATACGCAGTATTTT.